The clone carrying this T cell receptor beta chain has only a few counts. Its antigen is unidentified. Deletions cut 6 bases from V and 2 bases from J, with 10 bases between. Germline values: CDR1 WSHSY, CDR2 SAAADI. This CDR3 region has 14 residues. These data belong to a study of response to subunit inactivated influenza vaccine. Study conclusions and caveats: The authors offered the suggestion that each seasonal influenza vaccination recruits few new T cells.

In TCRdb, the RT-PCR reads were re-called with MiXCR into one record per CDR3 protein. The data show around 160,000 distinct CDR3 sequences, roughly a tenth seen once. The material was non-naive T cells sorted from PBMCs, obtained roughly 6 weeks after vaccination. This receptor was taken from a man aged 45-65 years who received an inactivated influenza vaccine. The V call is TRBV10-2, the J call TRBJ2-2; possible D gene TRBD1, 6 bases. In nucleotides, the CDR3 is TGCGCCAGCAGCCTACAGGGAAACACCGGGGAGCTGTTTTTT. Its protein is CASSLQGNTGELFF.